A single sample is the source of the 19 T cell receptor beta chains below, sequenced in a study of T cells after yellow fever vaccination. TCRdb re-derived calls from the 5' RACE reads in MiXCR, one entry per CDR3 protein. The table has some 500,000 distinct CDR3 sequences, approximately 13% seen once. The sample was PBMCs, taken on the day of the yellow fever booster vaccination. Receptors were obtained from a man younger than 45 who received the YFV17D yellow fever vaccine.

This clonotype has a handful of counts. J is TRBJ2-5 and V is TRBV7-9; D call uncertain. V was cut by 1 base and J by 4 bases, with 7 bases left in between. Germline loops: CDR1 SEHNR, CDR2 FQNEAQ (reference sequence). CDR3 length: 13 amino acids. The CDR3 region has the DNA TGTGCCAGCAGCTTAGACGGGCGAGAGACCCAGTACTTC. Translation gives CASSLDGRETQYF.

This clonotype was observed a few times. The gene calls are TRBV20-1 and TRBJ2-3, with 12 positions matching TRBD2. The CDR3 is 12 residues long. In germline, CDR1 is DFQATT, CDR2 SNEGSKA (reference sequence). V was pared by 5 bases and J by 10 bases, with 4 bases of the junction left unmatched. The CDR3 region has the DNA TGCAGTGCTGATCTAGCGGGAGGGGCGCAGTATTTT. This encodes CSADLAGGAQYF.

The chain couples TRBV5-5 to TRBJ2-7; D unresolved. With 0 bases removed from V and 2 bases from J, the gap between germline ends came to 9 bases. Germline CDR1 is SGHKS and CDR2 is YYEKEE (reference sequence). The CDR3 consists of 14 residues. Here the CDR3 DNA reads TGTGCCAGCAGCTTGGACAGCTTACCCTACGAGCAGTACTTC. Its protein is CASSLDSLPYEQYF.

The sample holds a few counts of this clonotype. The V call is TRBV4-1, the J call TRBJ2-6; no definite D call. The CDR3 runs to 13 residues. V lost 3 bases, J lost 3 bases, and 3 bases lay in between. Germline-derived CDR1 and CDR2 are MGHRA and YSYEKL. The CDR3 region has the DNA TGCGCCAGCAGCCAGGGTGGGGCCAACGTCCTGACTTTC. This gives the protein CASSQGGANVLTF.

This clonotype was seen a few times. This chain links TRBV7-2 with TRBJ1-6; no clear D gene. The V end lost 5 bases, the J end lost 2 bases, and 10 bases lay between the germline ends. From germline, CDR1 is SGHTA and CDR2 FQGNSA. The CDR3 covers 15 residues. Here the CDR3 reads CASSPPGTYNSPLHF. The DNA of the CDR3 is TGTGCCAGCAGCCCACCGGGCACCTATAATTCACCCCTCCACTTT.

This clonotype came up many times. This sequence joins TRBV27 and TRBJ2-2; 10 nucleotides line up with TRBD2. The trim removed 5 bases at V and 8 bases at J, leaving 11 bases unmatched. CDR3 length equals 16 residues. Germline V gene sequence: CDR1 MNHEY, CDR2 SMNVEV (reference sequence). In DNA form, the CDR3 reads TGTGCCAGCAGTCCCAGACTAGCGGGTGGCACAGGGGAGCTGTTTTTT. Amino acid sequence: CASSPRLAGGTGELFF.

The chain uses TRBV7-4 and TRBJ2-3, with 14 positions matching TRBD2. The CDR3 consists of 17 residues. Germline CDR1 and CDR2: SGHVT and SQSDAQ. The trim removed 11 bases at V and 5 bases at J, leaving 15 bases unmatched. The CDR3 loop is CACTKQGLAGAGDTQYF. The CDR3 DNA reads as TGTGCCTGCACCAAGCAGGGACTAGCGGGAGCTGGAGATACGCAGTATTTT.

In its sample, this clonotype was seen a few times. The chain joins TRBV12-3 or TRBV12-4 to TRBJ2-5, with D hard to call. V was trimmed by 4 bases and J by 0 bases, leaving 6 bases between them. This CDR3 comprises 13 residues. The CDR3 coding sequence is TGTGCCAGCAGTTCGGTCTACCAAGAGACCCAGTACTTC. Its protein product is CASSSVYQETQYF.

The chain employs TRBV15 and TRBJ2-7, with D possibly matching TRBD1 (5 bases). This CDR3 is 13 amino acids long. Trimming stripped 0 bases from V and 2 bases from J, with 5 bases between. The germline V gene has CDR1 LNHNV and CDR2 YYDKDF (reference sequence). CDR3 bases: TGTGCCACCAGCAGAGAAGGGGCCTACGAGCAGTACTTC. Protein product: CATSREGAYEQYF.

CDR3 region: CASKLAGVGSDTQYF. CDR3 DNA sequence: TGTGCCAGCAAACTAGCGGGAGTGGGCTCAGATACGCAGTATTTT. The chain is built from TRBV7-2 and TRBJ2-3; TRBD2 matches at 11 bases. Germline trimming cut 7 bases from V and 4 bases from J; bases unmatched to any gene: 7. The CDR3 is 15 residues long. Germline values: CDR1 SGHTA, CDR2 FQGNSA. The full variable domain, completed using reference TRBV7-2 and TRBJ2-3, is GAGVSQSPSNKVTEKGKDVELRCDPISGHTALYWYRQSLGQGLEFLIYFQGNSAPDKSGLPSDRFSAERTGGSVSTLTIQRTQQEDSAVYLCASKLAGVGSDTQYFGPGTRLTVL.

This chain connects TRBV4-2 to TRBJ2-7; D gene uncertain. The CDR3 loop spans 12 amino acids. Trimming cost V 2 bases and J 6 bases, with 8 bases left between them. CDR1 is LGHNA, CDR2 YNFKEQ, per germline. CDR3 in amino acids: CASSQLSGEQYF. The CDR3 DNA reads as TGTGCCAGCAGCCAACTCTCGGGCGAGCAGTACTTC.

DNA for the CDR3: TGCAGTGCTAATCTAGGAACCAGGGTGGGCTACACCTTC. Residues: CSANLGTRVGYTF. This rearrangement joins TRBV20-1 to TRBJ1-2, with a tentative D call TRBD1 (5 bases). CDR3 size: 13 residues. V shed 4 bases and J shed 8 bases, with 17 bases lying between them. CDR1 is DFQATT and CDR2 is SNEGSKA in the germline V gene (reference sequence).

The CDR3 coding sequence is TGCAGTGCGACTCGGGGTGGAGCCGGGGAGCTGTTTTTT. This codes for CSATRGGAGELFF. The chain employs TRBV20-1 and TRBJ2-2; maybe TRBD2 (5 bases). The CDR3 sequence is 13 residues long. Trimming left V 6 bases short and J 6 bases short, with 14 bases between. Germline values: CDR1 DFQATT, CDR2 SNEGSKA (reference sequence).

This clonotype was counted between two and nine times. The rearrangement uses TRBV19 and TRBJ2-1, with D maybe TRBD1 (5 bases). The ends were cut back, 1 base at V and 6 bases at J, with 13 bases in the middle. Germline loops: CDR1 LNHDA, CDR2 SQIVND (reference sequence). The CDR3 is made up of 15 amino acids. CDR3: CASSIVLSRANEQFF. The CDR3, as DNA: TGTGCCAGTAGTATAGTCCTTTCCAGGGCCAATGAGCAGTTCTTC.

Only a few counts were recorded for this clonotype. The genes are TRBV7-9 and TRBJ2-7; perhaps TRBD2 as D (6 bases). The CDR3 is 12 amino acids. V lost 6 bases and J lost 5, with 11 bases in between. The germline gives CDR1 SEHNR, CDR2 FQNEAQ (reference sequence). CDR3 nucleotides: TGTGCCAGCAGGGGACCGGGGGACGAGCAGTACTTC. The encoded protein is CASRGPGDEQYF.

This clonotype occurred many times. The chain combines TRBV7-2 with TRBJ2-2, with 10 bases that match TRBD2. The V gene end was trimmed by 2 bases and the J gene end by 7 bases; junction bases not matched to a gene: 7. The CDR3 length is 16 residues. The germline V gene encodes CDR1 SGHTA and CDR2 FQGNSA. CDR3 region: CASSLNLAGVGGELFF. The CDR3 DNA sequence: TGTGCCAGCAGCTTAAATCTAGCGGGAGTAGGCGGGGAGCTGTTTTTT.

The J gene is TRBJ2-7, the V gene TRBV6-2 or TRBV6-3; 7 positions agree with TRBD1. The CDR3 has 20 amino acids. The germline V gene encodes CDR1 MNHEY and CDR2 SVGEGT. Trimming removed 0 bases from V and 2 bases from J; junction bases left unmatched: 19. This chain's CDR3 is CASSYSKLGAGGLGAYEQYF. The CDR3 DNA sequence: TGTGCCAGCAGTTACTCCAAGTTGGGGGCAGGGGGTCTCGGGGCCTACGAGCAGTACTTC.

This clonotype was detected once. The chain links TRBV9 to TRBJ2-2; D call uncertain. Germline CDR1 SGDLS, CDR2 YYNGEE. The CDR3 spans 15 residues. Trimming shortened V by 0 bases and J by 2 bases, and 8 bases separated the two germline ends. Here the CDR3 reads CASSVGGRNTGELFF. CDR3 DNA sequence: TGTGCCAGCAGCGTAGGTGGCAGAAACACCGGGGAGCTGTTTTTT.

This clonotype is a singleton in its sample. The chain combines TRBV28 with TRBJ2-7; 7 bases agree with TRBD1. The V and J ends lost 2 bases and 5 bases, in that order; junction bases with no gene match: 9. The CDR3 sequence is 15 residues long. Germline assignment: CDR1 MDHEN and CDR2 SYDVKM. The CDR3 region is CASSLGYSGQNEQYF. The DNA for the CDR3 is TGTGCCAGCAGTTTAGGGTACTCGGGACAGAACGAGCAGTACTTC.